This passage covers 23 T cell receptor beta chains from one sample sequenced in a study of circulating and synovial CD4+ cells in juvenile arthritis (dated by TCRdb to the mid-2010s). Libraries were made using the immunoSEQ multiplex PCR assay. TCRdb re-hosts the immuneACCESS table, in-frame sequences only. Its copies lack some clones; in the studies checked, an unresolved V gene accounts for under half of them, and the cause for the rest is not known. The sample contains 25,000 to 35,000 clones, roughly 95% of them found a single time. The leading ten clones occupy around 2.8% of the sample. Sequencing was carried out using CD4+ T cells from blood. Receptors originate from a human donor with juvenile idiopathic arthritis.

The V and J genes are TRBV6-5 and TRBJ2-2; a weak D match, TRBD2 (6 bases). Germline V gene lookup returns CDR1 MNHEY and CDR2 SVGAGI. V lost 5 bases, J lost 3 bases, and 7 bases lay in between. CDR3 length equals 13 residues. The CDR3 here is CASSREHTGELFF. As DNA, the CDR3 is TGTGCCAGCAGTCGGGAGCACACCGGGGAGCTGTTTTTT.

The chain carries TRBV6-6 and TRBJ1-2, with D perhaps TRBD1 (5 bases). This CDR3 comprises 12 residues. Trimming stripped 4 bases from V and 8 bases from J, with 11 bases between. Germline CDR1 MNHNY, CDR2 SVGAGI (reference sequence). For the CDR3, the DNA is TGTGCCAGCAGTTCGGACACTGAAGGCTACACCTTC. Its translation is CASSSDTEGYTF.

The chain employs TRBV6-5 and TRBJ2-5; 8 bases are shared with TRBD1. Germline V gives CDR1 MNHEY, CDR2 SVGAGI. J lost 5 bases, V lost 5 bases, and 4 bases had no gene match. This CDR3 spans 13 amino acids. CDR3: CASSSRDRETQYF. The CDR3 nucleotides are TGTGCCAGCAGTAGCCGGGACAGGGAGACCCAGTACTTC.

The CDR3 loop is CASTLSGRSYNEQFF. CDR3 nucleotide sequence: TGTGCCAGCACCCTTAGCGGGCGCAGCTACAATGAGCAGTTCTTC. This rearrangement joins TRBV7-2 to TRBJ2-1; 7 nucleotides align to TRBD2. The germline V gene encodes CDR1 SGHTA and CDR2 FQGNSA. The V segment lost 7 bases and the J segment 3 bases; nucleotides outside the gene matches: 9. The CDR3 spans 15 residues. Using reference TRBV7-2 and TRBJ2-1 for the parts outside the CDR3, the full variable domain is GAGVSQSPSNKVTEKGKDVELRCDPISGHTALYWYRQSLGQGLEFLIYFQGNSAPDKSGLPSDRFSAERTGGSVSTLTIQRTQQEDSAVYLCASTLSGRSYNEQFFGPGTRLTVL.

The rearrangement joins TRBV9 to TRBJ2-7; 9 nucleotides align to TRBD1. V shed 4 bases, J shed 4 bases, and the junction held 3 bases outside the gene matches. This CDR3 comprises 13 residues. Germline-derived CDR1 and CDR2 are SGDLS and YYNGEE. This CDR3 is CASSPGQGYEQYF. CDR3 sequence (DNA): TGTGCCAGCAGCCCGGGACAGGGTTACGAGCAGTACTTC.

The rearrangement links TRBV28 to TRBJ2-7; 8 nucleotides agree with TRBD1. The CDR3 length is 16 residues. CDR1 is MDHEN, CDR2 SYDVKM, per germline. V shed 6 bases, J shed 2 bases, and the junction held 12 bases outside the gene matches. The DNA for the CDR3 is TGTGCCAGCAGCTCGCCAGCCGGACAGGGAACCTACGAGCAGTACTTC. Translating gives CASSSPAGQGTYEQYF.

The CDR3 DNA reads as TGTGCCAGTAGTATAGGAGGACAGAGAAACCGGGAGCAGTACTTC. It codes for CASSIGGQRNREQYF. The J gene is TRBJ2-7, the V gene TRBV19, with D perhaps TRBD1 (6 bases). Between the trimmed V and J ends, which lost 1 base and 7 bases, there was a span of 17 bases. Germline-derived CDR1 and CDR2 are LNHDA and SQIVND (reference sequence). This CDR3 spans 15 amino acids.

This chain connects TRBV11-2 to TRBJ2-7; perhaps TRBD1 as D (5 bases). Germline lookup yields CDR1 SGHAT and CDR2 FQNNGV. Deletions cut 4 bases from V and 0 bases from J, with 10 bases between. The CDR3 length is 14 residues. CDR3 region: CASSWGGSSYEQYF. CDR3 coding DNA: TGTGCCAGCAGCTGGGGCGGCAGCTCCTACGAGCAGTACTTC. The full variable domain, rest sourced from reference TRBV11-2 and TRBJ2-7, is EAGVAQSPRYKIIEKRQSVAFWCNPISGHATLYWYQQILGQGPKLLIQFQNNGVVDDSQLPKDRFSAERLKGVDSTLKIQPAKLEDSAVYLCASSWGGSSYEQYFGPGTRLTVT.

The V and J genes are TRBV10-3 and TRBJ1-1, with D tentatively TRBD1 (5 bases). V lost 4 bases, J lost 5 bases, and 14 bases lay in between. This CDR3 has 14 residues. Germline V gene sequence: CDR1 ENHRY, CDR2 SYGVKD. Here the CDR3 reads CAISGTGESTEAFF. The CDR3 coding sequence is TGTGCCATCAGTGGTACAGGAGAGTCGACTGAAGCTTTCTTT.

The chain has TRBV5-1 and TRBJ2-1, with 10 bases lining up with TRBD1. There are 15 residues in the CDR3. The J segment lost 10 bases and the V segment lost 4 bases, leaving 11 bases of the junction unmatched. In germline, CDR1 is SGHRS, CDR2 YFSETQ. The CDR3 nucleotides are TGCGCCAGCAGCCTATACCGGGACAGGGGAGACGAGCAGTTCTTC. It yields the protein CASSLYRDRGDEQFF.

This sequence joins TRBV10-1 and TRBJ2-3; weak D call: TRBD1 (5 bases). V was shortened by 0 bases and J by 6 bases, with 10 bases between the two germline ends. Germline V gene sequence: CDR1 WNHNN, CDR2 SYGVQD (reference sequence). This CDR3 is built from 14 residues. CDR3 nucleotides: TGCGCCAGCAGTGAGTCCCAGGGTCAGGATACGCAGTATTTT. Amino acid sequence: CASSESQGQDTQYF.

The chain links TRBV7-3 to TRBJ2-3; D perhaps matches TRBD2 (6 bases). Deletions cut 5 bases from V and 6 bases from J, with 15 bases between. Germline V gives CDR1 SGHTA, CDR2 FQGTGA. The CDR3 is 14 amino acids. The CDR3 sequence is CASSLWTNRDTQYF. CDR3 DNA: TGTGCCAGCAGCCTCTGGACTAATAGGGATACGCAGTATTTT. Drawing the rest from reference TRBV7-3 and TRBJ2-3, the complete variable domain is GAGVSQTPSNKVTEKGKYVELRCDPISGHTALYWYRQSLGQGPEFLIYFQGTGAADDSGLPNDRFFAVRPEGSVSTLKIQRTERGDSAVYLCASSLWTNRDTQYFGPGTRLTVL.

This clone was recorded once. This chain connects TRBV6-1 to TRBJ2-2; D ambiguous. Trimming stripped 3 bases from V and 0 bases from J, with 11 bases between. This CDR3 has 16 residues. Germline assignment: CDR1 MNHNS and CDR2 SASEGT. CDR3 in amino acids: CASSELKAPNTGELFF. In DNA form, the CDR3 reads TGTGCCAGCAGTGAGTTGAAAGCCCCGAACACCGGGGAGCTGTTTTTT.

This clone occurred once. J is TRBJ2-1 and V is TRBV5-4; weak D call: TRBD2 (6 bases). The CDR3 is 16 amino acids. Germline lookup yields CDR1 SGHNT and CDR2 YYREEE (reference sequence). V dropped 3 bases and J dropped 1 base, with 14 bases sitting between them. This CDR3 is CASSYPGAPSYNEQFF. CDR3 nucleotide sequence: TGTGCCAGCAGCTACCCGGGAGCGCCTTCCTACAATGAGCAGTTCTTC.

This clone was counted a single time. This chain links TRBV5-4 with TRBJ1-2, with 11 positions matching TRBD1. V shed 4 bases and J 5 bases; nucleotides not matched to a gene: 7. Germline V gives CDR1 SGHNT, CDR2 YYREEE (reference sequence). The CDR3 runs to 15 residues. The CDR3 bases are TGTGCCAGCAGCCCCGGGACAGGGGGGGAATATGGCTACACCTTC. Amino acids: CASSPGTGGEYGYTF.

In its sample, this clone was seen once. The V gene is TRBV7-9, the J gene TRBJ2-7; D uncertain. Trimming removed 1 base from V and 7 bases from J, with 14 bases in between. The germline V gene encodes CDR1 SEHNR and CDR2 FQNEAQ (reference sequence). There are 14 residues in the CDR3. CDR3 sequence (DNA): TGTGCCAGCAGCTTAGGGGTAGCCCTGACGGAGCAGTACTTC. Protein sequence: CASSLGVALTEQYF.

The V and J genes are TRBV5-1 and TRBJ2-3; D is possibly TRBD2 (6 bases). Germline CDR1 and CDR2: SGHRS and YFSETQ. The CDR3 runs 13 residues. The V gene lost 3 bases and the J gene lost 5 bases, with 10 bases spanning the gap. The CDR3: CASSWGLKDTQYF. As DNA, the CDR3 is TGCGCCAGCAGCTGGGGACTGAAAGATACGCAGTATTTT.

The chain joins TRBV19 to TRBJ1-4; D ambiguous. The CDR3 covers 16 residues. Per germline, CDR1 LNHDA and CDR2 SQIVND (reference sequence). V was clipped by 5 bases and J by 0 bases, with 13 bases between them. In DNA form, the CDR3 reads TGTGCCAGTAGTCGAGGGCCGGCTGCAACTAATGAAAAACTGTTTTTT. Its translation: CASSRGPAATNEKLFF.

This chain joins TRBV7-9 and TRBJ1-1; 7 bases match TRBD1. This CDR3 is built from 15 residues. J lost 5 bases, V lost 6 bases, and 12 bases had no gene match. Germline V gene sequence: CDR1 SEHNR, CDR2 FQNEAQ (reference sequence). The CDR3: CASRDRPTSGTEAFF. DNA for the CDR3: TGTGCCAGCAGGGACAGGCCTACTTCGGGGACTGAAGCTTTCTTT.

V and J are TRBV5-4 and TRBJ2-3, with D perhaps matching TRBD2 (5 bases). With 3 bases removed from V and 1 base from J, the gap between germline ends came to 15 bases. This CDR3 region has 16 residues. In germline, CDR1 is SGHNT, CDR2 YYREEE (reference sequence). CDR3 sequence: CASSSGGRSGTDTQYF. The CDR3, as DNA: TGTGCCAGCAGCTCCGGAGGCAGGTCGGGCACAGATACGCAGTATTTT.

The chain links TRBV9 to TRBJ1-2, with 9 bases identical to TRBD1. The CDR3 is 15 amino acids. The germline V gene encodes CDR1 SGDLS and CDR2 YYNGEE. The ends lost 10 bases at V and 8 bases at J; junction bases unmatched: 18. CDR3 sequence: CASKGGQGFSGGYTF. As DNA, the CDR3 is TGTGCCTCAAAGGGGGGACAGGGTTTTTCTGGGGGCTACACCTTC.

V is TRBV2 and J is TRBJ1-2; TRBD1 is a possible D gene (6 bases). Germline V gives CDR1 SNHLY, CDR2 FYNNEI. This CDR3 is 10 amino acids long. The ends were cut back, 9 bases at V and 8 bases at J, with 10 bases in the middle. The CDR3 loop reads CARQGGGYTF. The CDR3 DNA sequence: TGTGCCAGACAGGGAGGGGGCTACACCTTC.

This CDR3 reads CASSLYLLSGAGDTQYF. In nucleotides, the CDR3 is TGTGCCAGCAGTTTATACCTCCTGAGCGGTGCTGGGGATACGCAGTATTTT. The chain employs TRBV28 and TRBJ2-3; D is perhaps TRBD2 (5 bases). Trimming cost V 1 base and J 6 bases, with 20 bases left between them. The CDR3 loop spans 17 amino acids. Germline V CDR1 and CDR2: MDHEN, SYDVKM.